The clone carrying this TCR beta chain has only a few counts. The germline V gene encodes CDR1 MNHEY and CDR2 SVGEGT. The ends lost 10 bases at V and 1 base at J; junction bases unmatched: 5. The CDR3 runs 13 residues. Not a single patient had been given any form of treatment at any point before undergoing thyroid surgery. The data derive from a study of metastatic and nonmetastatic thyroid tumors. Looking at the study overall: Blood and tumor or nodule tissue repertoires from malignant and benign thyroid patients were compared.

Original handling: Building a distant-metastasis classifier for papillary thyroid cancer drew on CDR3 differences across clinicopathological groups. Via MiXCR, TCRdb re-called the PCR reads. The authors' filters were not applied to this entry. The repertoire holds about 21,000 clones, roughly 12% seen once, with 24% in the top ten. The rearrangement joins TRBV6-2 or TRBV6-3 to TRBJ1-1; 8 nucleotides line up with TRBD1. This TCR derives from a female donor with papillary thyroid cancer or a benign thyroid nodule (not recorded which). Some clones in this sample may be carry-over from other donors' samples. The sample consisted of blood. The CDR3 coding sequence is TGTGCCAATGCCGGGACAGGGAACACTGAAGCTTTCTTT. Protein sequence: CANAGTGNTEAFF.